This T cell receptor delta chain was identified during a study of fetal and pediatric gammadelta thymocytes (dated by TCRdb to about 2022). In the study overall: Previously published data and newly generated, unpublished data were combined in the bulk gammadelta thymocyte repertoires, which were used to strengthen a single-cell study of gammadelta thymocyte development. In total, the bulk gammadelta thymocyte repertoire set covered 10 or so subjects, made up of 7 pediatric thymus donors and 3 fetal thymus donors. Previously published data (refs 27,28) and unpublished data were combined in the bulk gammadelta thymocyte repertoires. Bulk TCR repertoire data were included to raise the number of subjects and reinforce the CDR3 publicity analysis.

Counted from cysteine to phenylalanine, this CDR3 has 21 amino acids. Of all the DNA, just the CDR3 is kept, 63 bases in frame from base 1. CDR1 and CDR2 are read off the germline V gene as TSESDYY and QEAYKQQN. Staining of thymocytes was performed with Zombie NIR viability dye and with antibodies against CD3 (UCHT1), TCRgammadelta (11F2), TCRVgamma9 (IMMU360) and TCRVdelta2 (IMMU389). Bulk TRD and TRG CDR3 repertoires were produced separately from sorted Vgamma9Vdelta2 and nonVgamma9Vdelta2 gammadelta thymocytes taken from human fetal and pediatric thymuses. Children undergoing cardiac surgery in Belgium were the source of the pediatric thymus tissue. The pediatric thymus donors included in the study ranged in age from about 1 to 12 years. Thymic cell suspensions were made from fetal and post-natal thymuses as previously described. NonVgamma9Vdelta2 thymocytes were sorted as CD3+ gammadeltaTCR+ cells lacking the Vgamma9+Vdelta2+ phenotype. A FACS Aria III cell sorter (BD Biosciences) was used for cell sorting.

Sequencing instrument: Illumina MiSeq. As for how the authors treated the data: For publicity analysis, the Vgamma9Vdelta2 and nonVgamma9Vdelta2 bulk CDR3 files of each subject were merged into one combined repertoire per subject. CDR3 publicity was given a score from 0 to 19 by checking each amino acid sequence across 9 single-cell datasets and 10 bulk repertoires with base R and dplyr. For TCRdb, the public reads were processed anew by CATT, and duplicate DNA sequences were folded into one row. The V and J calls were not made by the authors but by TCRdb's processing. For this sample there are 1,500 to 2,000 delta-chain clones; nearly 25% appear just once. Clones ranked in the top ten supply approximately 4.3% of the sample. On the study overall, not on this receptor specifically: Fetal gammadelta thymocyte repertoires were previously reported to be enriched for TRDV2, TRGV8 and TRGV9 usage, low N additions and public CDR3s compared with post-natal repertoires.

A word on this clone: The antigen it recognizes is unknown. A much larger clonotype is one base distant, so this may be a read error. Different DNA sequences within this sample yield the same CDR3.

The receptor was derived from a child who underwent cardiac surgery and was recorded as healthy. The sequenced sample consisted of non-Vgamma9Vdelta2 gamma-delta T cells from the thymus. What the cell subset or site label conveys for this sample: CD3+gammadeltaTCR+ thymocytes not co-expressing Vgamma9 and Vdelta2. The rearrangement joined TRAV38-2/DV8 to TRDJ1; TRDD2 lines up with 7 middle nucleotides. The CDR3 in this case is CAYRSLVLPLGANASTDKLIF. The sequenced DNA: TGCGCTTATAGGAGCCTCGTCCTTCCTCTTGGGGCCAACGCTTCCACCGATAAACTCATCTTT.